The 13 T cell receptor beta chains given below trace back to one sample, sequenced in a study of shared T cell receptors in the human thymus. Repertoires were generated with immunoSEQ multiplex PCR, while TCRdb's copy carries only in-frame clones and drops some. The sample lists roughly 560,000 clones, around 82% occurring once. These same data were also listed under a study on human thymus T cells.

Sequencing input: thymocytes. The receptors originated from a boy younger than two with a congenital heart defect.

The J gene is TRBJ2-3, the V gene TRBV27; no firm D call. The length of the CDR3 is 14 residues. Trimming removed 5 bases at V and 0 bases at J, with 9 bases between. Germline loops: CDR1 MNHEY, CDR2 SMNVEV (reference sequence). The CDR3 nucleotides read TGTGCCAGCAGTCGAGCCAAAAGCACAGATACGCAGTATTTT. The encoded protein is CASSRAKSTDTQYF.

The chain employs TRBV30 and TRBJ2-3; 12 bases align to TRBD2. The germline V gene has CDR1 GTSNPN and CDR2 SVGIG (reference sequence). The V and J ends lost 5 bases and 4 bases, in that order; junction bases with no gene match: 7. The CDR3 runs 15 residues. The CDR3 region has the DNA TGTGCCTGGTACTCGACTAGCGGGAGACCAGATACGCAGTATTTT. Its translation is CAWYSTSGRPDTQYF. Using reference TRBV30 and TRBJ2-3 for the parts outside the CDR3, the full variable domain is SQTIHQWPATLVQPVGSPLSLECTVEGTSNPNLYWYRQAAGRGLQLLFYSVGIGQISSEVPQNLSASRPQDRQFILSSKKLLLSDSGFYLCAWYSTSGRPDTQYFGPGTRLTVL.

J is TRBJ2-7 and V is TRBV5-4; D is unresolved. CDR1 is SGHNT and CDR2 is YYREEE in the germline V gene (reference sequence). V was cut by 3 bases and J by 2 bases, with 12 bases left in between. CDR3 size: 14 residues. The CDR3 reads CASSSGRHPYEQYF. In nucleotides, the CDR3 is TGTGCCAGCAGCTCAGGCAGACACCCCTACGAGCAGTACTTC.

In its sample, this clone was seen a few times. The chain carries TRBV12-1 and TRBJ2-7; TRBD2 was called by the table and not checked on the DNA. TRBV12-1 is annotated as a pseudogene. This CDR3 contains 16 residues. The DNA of the CDR3 is TGTGCCAGCAGAAGGAACCCGGGGGTGAGCTCCTACGAGCAGTACTTC. It encodes CASRRNPGVSSYEQYF.

This clone was detected a few times. CDR3 amino acids: CASSQGRLAGADTQYF. CDR3 in DNA: TGCGCCAGCAGCCAAGGGAGACTAGCGGGAGCAGATACGCAGTATTTT. This chain uses TRBV4-3 with TRBJ2-3; 12 positions agree with TRBD2. After removal of 1 base from V and 4 bases from J, the junction contained 3 bases not matched to a gene. Germline V gene lookup returns CDR1 LGHNA and CDR2 YSLEER. This CDR3 spans 16 amino acids.

This chain connects TRBV5-1 to TRBJ1-1, with a weak D call TRBD1 (6 bases). V was shortened by 0 bases and J by 6 bases, with 15 bases between the two germline ends. CDR1 SGHRS and CDR2 YFSETQ come from the germline V gene. The CDR3 runs 15 residues. The CDR3 spells CASSLVSLRGPEAFF. CDR3 nucleotide sequence: TGCGCCAGCAGCTTGGTCAGCCTCAGGGGTCCTGAAGCTTTCTTT.

The CDR3: CASSEALRDSYEQYF. The DNA for the CDR3 is TGTGCCAGCAGTGAAGCGCTCCGGGACTCCTACGAGCAGTACTTC. The chain is built from TRBV2 and TRBJ2-7, with D perhaps matching TRBD2 (5 bases). This CDR3 is built from 15 residues. Trimming took 0 bases from V and 0 from J, leaving 9 bases between them. The V gene's germline CDR1 is SNHLY and CDR2 FYNNEI.

This clone was recorded only once. This chain uses TRBV11-1 with TRBJ1-4; no definite D call. CDR1 and CDR2 (germline): SGHAT, FQDESV (reference sequence). The CDR3 sequence is 14 residues long. Trimming took 3 bases from V and 0 from J, leaving 5 bases between them. The CDR3 loop is CASSFSATNEKLFF. CDR3 DNA sequence: TGTGCCAGCAGCTTTTCGGCAACTAATGAAAAACTGTTTTTT. Full variable domain (rest looked up from reference TRBV11-1 and TRBJ1-4): EAEVAQSPRYKITEKSQAVAFWCDPISGHATLYWYRQILGQGPELLVQFQDESVVDDSQLPKDRFSAERLKGVDSTLKIQPAELGDSAMYLCASSFSATNEKLFFGSGTQLSVL.

J is TRBJ2-1 and V is TRBV21-1; TRBD2, the table's D call, lacks a check against the DNA. TRBV21-1 is flagged as a pseudogene. The CDR3 totals 16 residues. The CDR3 spells CASSPLSSGILREQFF. In nucleotides, the CDR3 is TGTGCCAGCAGCCCCCTATCGAGCGGGATCCTTAGGGAGCAGTTCTTC.

This rearrangement joins TRBV12-5 to TRBJ2-3; a possible D gene is TRBD1 (5 bases). V was trimmed by 3 bases and J by 0 bases, leaving 16 bases between them. There are 17 residues in the CDR3. The V gene's germline CDR1 is LGHNT and CDR2 FRNRAP. The CDR3 sequence: CASGFPPTDRSTDTQYF. For the CDR3, the DNA is TGTGCTAGTGGTTTCCCGCCGACAGACCGAAGCACAGATACGCAGTATTTT.

J is TRBJ2-1 and V is TRBV27; D may be TRBD2 (5 bases). Trimming stripped 4 bases from V and 3 bases from J, with 10 bases between. From germline, CDR1 is MNHEY and CDR2 SMNVEV (reference sequence). CDR3 size: 14 residues. The CDR3 sequence: CASSSDRDYNEQFF. CDR3 DNA sequence: TGTGCCAGCAGTTCCGACCGGGACTACAATGAGCAGTTCTTC.

V gene TRBV11-2 combines with J gene TRBJ2-4; D call uncertain. Germline lookup yields CDR1 SGHAT and CDR2 FQNNGV. V was trimmed by 5 bases and J by 6 bases, leaving 14 bases between them. CDR3 length: 14 amino acids. CDR3: CASSAAEPLNIQYF. CDR3 bases: TGTGCCAGCAGCGCGGCGGAACCTCTAAACATTCAGTACTTC.

The chain is built from TRBV7-2 and TRBJ1-2; D gene uncertain. The CDR3 has 17 amino acids. V lost 2 bases, J lost 3 bases, and 19 bases lay in between. CDR1 and CDR2 (germline): SGHTA, FQGNSA. The CDR3 reads CASSLRTIRQTDYGYTF. The CDR3 region has the DNA TGTGCCAGCAGCTTACGGACTATTCGGCAAACTGACTATGGCTACACCTTC.